Each of the 3 T cell receptor beta chains below was sequenced from the same sample in a study of blood T cell repertoires in COVID-19. The method was immunoSEQ multiplex PCR; TCRdb's version includes in-frame clones alone and lacks a portion of them. The sample has about 160,000 clones, around four fifths seen once. Sequenced input: peripheral blood. The receptor set was obtained from a man in his sixties or seventies with acute or convalescent COVID-19.

This chain uses TRBV12-5 with TRBJ2-5, with TRBD1 matching over 11 bases. The V segment lost 0 bases and the J segment 5 bases; nucleotides outside the gene matches: 8. Germline assignment: CDR1 LGHNT and CDR2 FRNRAP. The CDR3 spans 17 residues. CDR3 nucleotide sequence: TGTGCTAGTGGTTTGGTACCCCCGGGACAGGGGGGGGAGACCCAGTACTTC. Protein product: CASGLVPPGQGGETQYF.

This chain links TRBV28 with TRBJ2-5, with 7 positions matching TRBD2. Germline V gene data show CDR1 as MDHEN and CDR2 as SYDVKM. The CDR3 is 15 residues long. V lost 5 bases, J lost 5 bases, and 11 bases stayed unmatched. For the CDR3, the DNA is TGTGCCAGCAGTCTGAGCGGGGCCCTTCCGGAGACCCAGTACTTC. It codes for CASSLSGALPETQYF.

The chain employs TRBV7-2 and TRBJ2-2; 10 bases fit TRBD2. The CDR3 has 17 residues. With 5 bases clipped from V and 0 bases from J, the junction kept 6 bases outside the gene matches. Germline V gene data show CDR1 as SGHTA and CDR2 as FQGNSA. CDR3 coding DNA: TGTGCCAGCAGCCCGGGGCTAGCGGGAGCGAACACCGGGGAGCTGTTTTTT. This gives the protein CASSPGLAGANTGELFF.